Listed here are 25 T cell receptor beta chains from one sample, sequenced in a study of CD8+ T cells in alopecia areata. As to treatment: oral pan-JAK inhibitor, 5-10 mg twice daily. Extraction of RNA preceded its reverse transcription into cDNA, which served as the sequencing template. The data were produced by immunoSEQ multiplex PCR, yet TCRdb's version contains in-frame clones alone and is incomplete. The sample lists 150,000 to 200,000 clones; approximately 65% were seen once. The material sequenced was CD4+ T cells sorted from blood, taken at week 4, from a patient treated with tofacitinib. These TCRs come from a human donor with alopecia areata.

This clone has only one observation. The chain links TRBV30 to TRBJ1-2; D gene ambiguous. CDR1 is GTSNPN and CDR2 is SVGIG in the germline V gene (reference sequence). This CDR3 has 13 residues. Trimming left V 5 bases short and J 7 bases short, with 17 bases between. CDR3 sequence reads: CAWREGGRGGYTF. The CDR3 nucleotides read TGTGCCTGGCGGGAGGGAGGGCGCGGTGGCTACACCTTC.

The genes are TRBV4-1 and TRBJ2-5, with TRBD2 as a possible D gene (6 bases). Germline V gene sequence: CDR1 MGHRA, CDR2 YSYEKL. V gave up 4 bases and J gave up 1 base, with 13 bases separating them. The CDR3 is 15 residues long. The CDR3 here is CASSLRLGTQETQYF. For the CDR3, the DNA is TGCGCCAGCAGCCTCAGACTAGGCACCCAAGAGACCCAGTACTTC.

The J gene is TRBJ1-1, the V gene TRBV14; a possible D gene is TRBD1 (5 bases). V dropped 5 bases and J dropped 4 bases, with 14 bases sitting between them. The CDR3 totals 14 residues. Germline V CDR1 and CDR2: SGHDN, FVKESK. CDR3 in DNA: TGTGCCAGCAGCGCTAGTAAGGGGTTCACTGAAGCTTTCTTT. Amino acids: CASSASKGFTEAFF.

The chain is built from TRBV6-5 and TRBJ1-1; D perhaps matches TRBD1 (5 bases). CDR3 size: 14 residues. Germline V gene lookup returns CDR1 MNHEY and CDR2 SVGAGI. The germline V and J ends were trimmed by 6 bases and 1 base, with 12 bases remaining between them. Here the CDR3 reads CASRLWDRNTEAFF. CDR3 nucleotides: TGTGCCAGCAGACTCTGGGACCGGAACACTGAAGCTTTCTTT.

The rearrangement joins TRBV29-1 to TRBJ1-3, with D uncertain. CDR3 length equals 16 residues. Between the trimmed V and J ends, which lost 0 bases and 3 bases, there was a span of 15 bases. Germline CDR1 and CDR2: SQVTM and ANQGSEA. Here the CDR3 DNA reads TGCAGCGTTGAAGATCGGAGGATCTCTGATGGAAACACCATATATTTT. Its translation is CSVEDRRISDGNTIYF.

The V gene is TRBV7-3, the J gene TRBJ2-3; perhaps D is TRBD1 or TRBD2 (5 bases each). The CDR3 runs 16 residues. The germline gives CDR1 SGHTA, CDR2 FQGTGA. V was trimmed by 5 bases and J by 4 bases, leaving 19 bases between them. CDR3: CASSNGGFFLADTQYF. In nucleotides, the CDR3 is TGTGCCAGCAGCAATGGGGGATTTTTCTTGGCAGATACGCAGTATTTT.

This sequence joins TRBV30 and TRBJ1-5; 9 nucleotides line up with TRBD1. Trimming took 1 base from V and 5 from J; bases not matched to a gene: 6. CDR3 length: 15 residues. Per the germline V gene, CDR1 is GTSNPN and CDR2 is SVGIG (reference sequence). CDR3 protein: CAWSGGQGLYQPQHF. Here the CDR3 DNA reads TGTGCCTGGAGTGGGGGACAGGGCCTATATCAGCCCCAGCATTTT.

This chain links TRBV5-6 with TRBJ2-5, with a weak D call TRBD2 (6 bases). Trimming took 4 bases from V and 10 from J, leaving 14 bases between them. The CDR3 length is 12 residues. Per the germline V gene, CDR1 is SGHDT and CDR2 is YYEEEE. CDR3 region: CASSHAEGYQYF. The CDR3 DNA sequence: TGTGCCAGCAGCCACGCGGAGGGGTACCAGTACTTC.

J is TRBJ2-2 and V is TRBV29-1, with D possibly being TRBD1 or TRBD2 (5 bases each). The germline CDR1 and CDR2 sequences are SQVTM and ANQGSEA. Trimming left V 8 bases short and J 4 bases short, with 14 bases between. CDR3 length equals 13 residues. CDR3 sequence reads: CSSGSVGTGELFF. The CDR3 bases are TGCAGCTCAGGGAGTGTAGGCACCGGGGAGCTGTTTTTT.

The chain joins TRBV9 to TRBJ1-2; D is unclear. The CDR3 has 11 amino acids. Per the germline V gene, CDR1 is SGDLS and CDR2 is YYNGEE. The ends were cut back, 7 bases at V and 3 bases at J, with 7 bases in the middle. In nucleotides, the CDR3 is TGTGCCAGCGGTCGGGACTATGGCTACACCTTC. It yields the protein CASGRDYGYTF. Together with reference TRBV9 and TRBJ1-2, the CDR3 gives the full variable domain: DSGVTQTPKHLITATGQRVTLRCSPRSGDLSVYWYQQSLDQGLQFLIQYYNGEERAKGNILERFSAQQFPDLHSELNLSSLELGDSALYFCASGRDYGYTFGSGTRLTVV.

The chain carries TRBV29-1 and TRBJ2-7; TRBD2 matches 9 bases. V dropped 5 bases and J dropped 6; count of bases not matched to a gene: 8. There are 13 residues in the CDR3. The germline gives CDR1 SQVTM, CDR2 ANQGSEA. CDR3 bases: TGCAGCGTTCTTCTAGCGGGGCCCCGCGAGCAGTACTTC. Encoded protein: CSVLLAGPREQYF.

This chain links TRBV2 with TRBJ2-6; TRBD1 is a possible D gene (6 bases). The germline V gene encodes CDR1 SNHLY and CDR2 FYNNEI. The CDR3 has 15 residues. V was cut by 6 bases and J by 0 bases, with 9 bases left in between. The CDR3 spells CASREDSSGANVLTF. Written as DNA, the CDR3 is TGTGCCAGCAGGGAGGACAGCTCTGGGGCCAACGTCCTGACTTTC.

This clone was picked up a small number of times. CDR3 DNA: TGTGCCAGCAGTCTCATCGGGGTCGTGGAGTATTTT. Its protein is CASSLIGVVEYF. The chain uses TRBV2 and TRBJ2-3, with TRBD2 as a possible D gene (5 bases). The germline V and J ends were trimmed by 5 bases and 13 bases, with 16 bases remaining between them. This CDR3 contains 12 residues. Germline-derived CDR1 and CDR2 are SNHLY and FYNNEI.

V gene TRBV19 combines with J gene TRBJ2-2; D unresolved. In germline, CDR1 is LNHDA, CDR2 SQIVND (reference sequence). V was cut by 6 bases and J by 4 bases, with 3 bases left in between. This CDR3 has 11 residues. In nucleotides, the CDR3 is TGTGCCAGTAGCCTCACCGGGGAGCTGTTTTTT. It is translated as CASSLTGELFF.

This clone has only a few counts. The rearrangement uses TRBV19 and TRBJ2-4, with a possible D match to TRBD1 (6 bases). This CDR3 spans 14 amino acids. V lost 6 bases, J lost 4 bases, and 13 bases lay in between. Germline V CDR1 and CDR2: LNHDA, SQIVND (reference sequence). The DNA of the CDR3 is TGTGCCAGTAGCATCGGGACACTAAAAAACATTCAGTACTTC. It specifies CASSIGTLKNIQYF.

The rearrangement joins TRBV30 to TRBJ2-3; 8 bases line up with TRBD2. The length of the CDR3 is 14 residues. With 3 bases clipped from V and 4 bases from J, the junction kept 6 bases outside the gene matches. Germline CDR1 and CDR2: GTSNPN and SVGIG (reference sequence). The CDR3 region has the DNA TGTGCCTGGAGCGGGGGGGGTCCTCCAGATACGCAGTATTTT. It translates to CAWSGGGPPDTQYF.

This clone is a singleton in its sample. The chain uses TRBV29-1 and TRBJ2-7; D not certain. Germline V CDR1 and CDR2: SQVTM, ANQGSEA. The CDR3 covers 11 residues. The ends were cut back, 7 bases at V and 4 bases at J, with 11 bases in the middle. The CDR3 spells CSGGVGYEQYF. The DNA of the CDR3 is TGCAGCGGTGGTGTAGGGTACGAGCAGTACTTC.

The CDR3 region is CAWSVLNYGYTF. In nucleotides, the CDR3 is TGTGCCTGGAGTGTATTGAACTATGGCTACACCTTC. This chain links TRBV30 with TRBJ1-2; D gene uncertain. V lost 0 bases and J 2 bases, leaving 4 bases between the germline ends. Germline CDR1 is GTSNPN and CDR2 is SVGIG (reference sequence). This CDR3 region has 12 residues.

This rearrangement joins TRBV30 to TRBJ1-5; possible D gene TRBD1, 5 bases. The germline CDR1 and CDR2 sequences are GTSNPN and SVGIG (reference sequence). The CDR3 runs 15 residues. Trimming took off 5 bases at V and 2 bases at J, with 16 bases between the two ends. The CDR3, as DNA: TGTGCCTGGTCACCCAGGGAAAGGGGCAATCAGCCCCAGCATTTT. Translated: CAWSPRERGNQPQHF.

V usage is TRBV27 and J usage is TRBJ2-7; TRBD1 is a possible D gene (6 bases). V was trimmed by 3 bases and J by 8 bases, leaving 26 bases between them. There are 17 residues in the CDR3. Looked up from germline, CDR1 is MNHEY and CDR2 is SMNVEV (reference sequence). CDR3 protein: CASSFRGTVPSRRKQYF. Here the CDR3 DNA reads TGTGCCAGCAGTTTTAGGGGGACGGTCCCCTCCCGACGAAAGCAGTACTTC.

The chain couples TRBV12-5 to TRBJ2-1; D remains unclear. CDR3 length: 15 residues. CDR1 and CDR2 from the germline V gene are LGHNT and FRNRAP. V was trimmed by 5 bases and J by 0 bases, leaving 11 bases between them. The CDR3 region has the DNA TGTGCTAGTGGTCTTGGGGTCTCCTCCTACAATGAGCAGTTCTTC. Its protein product is CASGLGVSSYNEQFF.

This sequence joins TRBV30 and TRBJ1-1; D remains ambiguous. The CDR3 consists of 14 residues. Per the germline V gene, CDR1 is GTSNPN and CDR2 is SVGIG (reference sequence). V lost 3 bases, J lost 10 bases, and 21 bases lay in between. The CDR3 sequence is CAWSRPYGPRAAFF. In DNA form, the CDR3 reads TGTGCCTGGAGCCGTCCGTACGGACCACGGGCAGCTTTCTTT.

The CDR3 nucleotides are TGTGCCAGCAGCCACTCGAAGTGGACAGCGAGAACCACAGATACGCAGTATTTT. Residues: CASSHSKWTARTTDTQYF. The V gene is TRBV14, the J gene TRBJ2-3, with a possible D match to TRBD1 (6 bases). V was clipped by 3 bases and J by 2 bases, with 21 bases between them. This CDR3 spans 18 amino acids. Germline V gene data show CDR1 as SGHDN and CDR2 as FVKESK.

The chain has TRBV7-9 and TRBJ2-2; TRBD2 might be the D (6 bases). V shed 5 bases and J shed 1 base, with 11 bases lying between them. CDR3 length: 15 amino acids. Germline CDR1 SEHNR, CDR2 FQNEAQ (reference sequence). The CDR3 bases are TGTGCCAGCAGCCGGGGACTGAGGAACACCGGGGAGCTGTTTTTT. This codes for CASSRGLRNTGELFF.

V is TRBV7-6 and J is TRBJ2-1, with 16 bases lining up with TRBD2. CDR1 and CDR2 (germline): SGHVS, FNYEAQ. This CDR3 region has 19 residues. Losses at the gene ends were 5 bases for V and 4 bases for J; bases not matched to a gene: 11. The CDR3 loop is CASSSSPGLAGGVYNEQFF. Written as DNA, the CDR3 is TGTGCCAGCAGCAGTTCCCCGGGACTAGCGGGGGGGGTTTACAATGAGCAGTTCTTC.